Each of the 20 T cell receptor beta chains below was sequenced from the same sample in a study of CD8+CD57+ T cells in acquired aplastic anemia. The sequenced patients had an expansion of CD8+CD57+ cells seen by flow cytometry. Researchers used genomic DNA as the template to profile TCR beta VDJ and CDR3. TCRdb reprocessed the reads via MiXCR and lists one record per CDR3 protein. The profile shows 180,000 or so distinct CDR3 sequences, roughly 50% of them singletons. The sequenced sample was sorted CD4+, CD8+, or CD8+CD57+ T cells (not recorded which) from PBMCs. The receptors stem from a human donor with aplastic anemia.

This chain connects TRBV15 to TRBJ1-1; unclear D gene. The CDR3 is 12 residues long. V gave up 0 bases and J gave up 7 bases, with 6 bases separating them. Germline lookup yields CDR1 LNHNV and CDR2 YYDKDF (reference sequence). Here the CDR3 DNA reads TGTGCCACCAGCAGAGATCGTCATGAAGCTTTCTTT. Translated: CATSRDRHEAFF. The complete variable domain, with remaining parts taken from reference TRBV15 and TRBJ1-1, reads DAMVIQNPRYQVTQFGKPVTLSCSQTLNHNVMYWYQQKSSQAPKLLFHYYDKDFNNEADTPDNFQSRRPNTSFCFLDIRSPGLGDTAMYLCATSRDRHEAFFGQGTRLTVV.

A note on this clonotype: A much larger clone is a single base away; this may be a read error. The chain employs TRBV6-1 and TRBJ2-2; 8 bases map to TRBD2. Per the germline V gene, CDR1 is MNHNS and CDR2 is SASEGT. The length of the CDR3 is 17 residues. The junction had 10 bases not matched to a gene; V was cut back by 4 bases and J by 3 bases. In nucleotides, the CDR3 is TGTGCCAGCAGTGGGATTAGCGGGAAGGCCTACACCGGGGAGCTGTTTTTT. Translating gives CASSGISGKAYTGELFF.

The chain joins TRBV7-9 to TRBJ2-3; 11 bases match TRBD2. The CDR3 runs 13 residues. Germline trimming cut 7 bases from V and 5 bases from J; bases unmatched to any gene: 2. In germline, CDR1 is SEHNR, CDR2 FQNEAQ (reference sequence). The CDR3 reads CASKLAGVDTQYF. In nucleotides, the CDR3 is TGTGCCAGCAAACTAGCGGGAGTAGATACGCAGTATTTT.

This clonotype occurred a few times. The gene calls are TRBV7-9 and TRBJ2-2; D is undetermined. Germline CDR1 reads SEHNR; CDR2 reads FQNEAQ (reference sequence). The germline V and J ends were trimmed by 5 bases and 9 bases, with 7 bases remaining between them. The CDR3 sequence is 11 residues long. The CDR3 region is CASSRSRELFF. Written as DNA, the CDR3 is TGTGCCAGCAGCCGTTCCAGGGAGCTGTTTTTT.

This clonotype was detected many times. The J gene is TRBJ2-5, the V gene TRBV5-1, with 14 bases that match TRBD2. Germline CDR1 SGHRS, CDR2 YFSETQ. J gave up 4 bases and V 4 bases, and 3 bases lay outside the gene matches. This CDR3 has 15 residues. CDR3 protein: CASSTGTSGGETQYF. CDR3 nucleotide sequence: TGCGCCAGCAGCACCGGGACTAGCGGGGGAGAGACCCAGTACTTC.

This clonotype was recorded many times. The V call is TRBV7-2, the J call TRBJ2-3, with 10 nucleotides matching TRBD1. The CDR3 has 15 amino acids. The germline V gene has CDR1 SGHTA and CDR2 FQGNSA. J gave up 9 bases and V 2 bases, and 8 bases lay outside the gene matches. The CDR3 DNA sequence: TGTGCCAGCAGCTTATACGGGACAGGGGAGTACACGCAGTATTTT. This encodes CASSLYGTGEYTQYF.

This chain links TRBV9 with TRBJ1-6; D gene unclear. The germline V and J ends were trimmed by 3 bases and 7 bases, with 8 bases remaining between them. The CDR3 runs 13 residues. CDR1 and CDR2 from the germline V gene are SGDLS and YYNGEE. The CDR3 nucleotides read TGTGCCAGCAGCGAACGGGTGAATTCACCCCTCCACTTT. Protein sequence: CASSERVNSPLHF.

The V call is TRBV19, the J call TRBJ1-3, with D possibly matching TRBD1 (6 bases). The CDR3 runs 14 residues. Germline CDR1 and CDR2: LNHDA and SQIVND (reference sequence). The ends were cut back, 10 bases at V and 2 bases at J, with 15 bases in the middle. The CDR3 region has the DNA TGTGCCACCTCCCTTCCAGGGGCTGGAAACACCATATATTTT. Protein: CATSLPGAGNTIYF.

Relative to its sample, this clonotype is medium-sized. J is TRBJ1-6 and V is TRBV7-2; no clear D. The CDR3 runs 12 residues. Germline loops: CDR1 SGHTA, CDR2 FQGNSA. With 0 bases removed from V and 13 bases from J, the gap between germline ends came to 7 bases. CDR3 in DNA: TGTGCCAGCAGCTTAGCGCGAGGGCCCCTCCACTTT. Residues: CASSLARGPLHF. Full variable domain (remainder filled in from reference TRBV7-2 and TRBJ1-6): GAGVSQSPSNKVTEKGKDVELRCDPISGHTALYWYRQSLGQGLEFLIYFQGNSAPDKSGLPSDRFSAERTGGSVSTLTIQRTQQEDSAVYLCASSLARGPLHFGNGTRLTVT.

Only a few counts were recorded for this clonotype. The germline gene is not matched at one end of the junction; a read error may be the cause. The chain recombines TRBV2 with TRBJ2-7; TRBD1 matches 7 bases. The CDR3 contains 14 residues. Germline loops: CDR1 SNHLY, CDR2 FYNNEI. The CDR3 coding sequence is TGCGCCAGCAGTAGAGGGACAGCAGCCTACGAGCAGTACTTC. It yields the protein CASSRGTAAYEQYF.

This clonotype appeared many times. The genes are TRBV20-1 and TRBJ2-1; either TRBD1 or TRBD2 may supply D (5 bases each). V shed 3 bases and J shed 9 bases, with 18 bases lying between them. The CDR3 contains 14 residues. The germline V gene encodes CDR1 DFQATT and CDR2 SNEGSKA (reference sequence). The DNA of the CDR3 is TGCAGTGCTAGCAGGGCTAGCCCTGGTGGTGAGCAGTTCTTC. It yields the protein CSASRASPGGEQFF.

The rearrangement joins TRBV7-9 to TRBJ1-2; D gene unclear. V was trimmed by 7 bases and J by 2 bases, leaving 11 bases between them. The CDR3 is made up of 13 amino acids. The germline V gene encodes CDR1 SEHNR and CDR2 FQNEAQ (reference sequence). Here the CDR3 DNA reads TGTGCCAGCACACCTCACGCCAACTATGGCTACACCTTC. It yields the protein CASTPHANYGYTF. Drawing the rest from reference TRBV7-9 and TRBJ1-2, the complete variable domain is DTGVSQNPRHKITKRGQNVTFRCDPISEHNRLYWYRQTLGQGPEFLTYFQNEAQLEKSRLLSDRFSAERPKGSFSTLEIQRTEQGDSAMYLCASTPHANYGYTFGSGTRLTVV.

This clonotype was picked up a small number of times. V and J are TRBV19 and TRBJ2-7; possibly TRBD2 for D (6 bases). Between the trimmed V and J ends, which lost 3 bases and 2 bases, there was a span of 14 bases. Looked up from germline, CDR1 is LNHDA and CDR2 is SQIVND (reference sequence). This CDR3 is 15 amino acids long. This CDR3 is CASSISAWGAYEQYF. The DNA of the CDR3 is TGTGCCAGTAGTATTTCGGCCTGGGGGGCCTACGAGCAGTACTTC.

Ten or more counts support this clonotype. CDR3 sequence: CASRRLAEGGSYQETQYF. The CDR3 DNA reads TGTGCCAGCAGAAGACTAGCGGAAGGGGGATCGTACCAAGAGACCCAGTACTTC. The chain has TRBV7-2 and TRBJ2-5, with 9 bases matching TRBD2. The junction had 14 bases not matched to a gene; V was cut back by 6 bases and J by 0 bases. The CDR3 extends over 18 amino acids. The germline V gene has CDR1 SGHTA and CDR2 FQGNSA.

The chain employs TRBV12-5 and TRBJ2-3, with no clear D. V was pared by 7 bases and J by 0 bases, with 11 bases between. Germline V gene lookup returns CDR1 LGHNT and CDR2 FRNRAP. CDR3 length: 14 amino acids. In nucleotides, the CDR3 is TGTGCTAGTGCCGACTTTTCTAGCACAGATACGCAGTATTTT. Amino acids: CASADFSSTDTQYF.

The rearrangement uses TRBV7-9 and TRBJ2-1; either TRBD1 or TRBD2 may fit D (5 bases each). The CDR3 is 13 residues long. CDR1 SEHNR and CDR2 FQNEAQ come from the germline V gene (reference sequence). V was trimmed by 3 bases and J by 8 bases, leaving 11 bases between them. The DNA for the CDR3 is TGTGCCAGCAGCTTGGGACGAGGCGATGAGCAGTTCTTC. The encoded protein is CASSLGRGDEQFF.

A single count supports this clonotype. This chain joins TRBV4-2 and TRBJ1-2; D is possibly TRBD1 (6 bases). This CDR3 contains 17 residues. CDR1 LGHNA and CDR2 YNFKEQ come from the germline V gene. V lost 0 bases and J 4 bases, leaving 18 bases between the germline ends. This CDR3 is CASSQDPEGVTFYGYTF. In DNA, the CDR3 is TGTGCCAGCAGCCAAGATCCGGAGGGGGTAACTTTCTATGGCTACACCTTC.

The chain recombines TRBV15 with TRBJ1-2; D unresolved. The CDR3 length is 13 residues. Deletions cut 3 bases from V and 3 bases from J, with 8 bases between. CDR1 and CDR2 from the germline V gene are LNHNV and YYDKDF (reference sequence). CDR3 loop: CATSSGEDYGYTF. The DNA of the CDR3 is TGTGCCACCAGCAGCGGGGAAGACTATGGCTACACCTTC.

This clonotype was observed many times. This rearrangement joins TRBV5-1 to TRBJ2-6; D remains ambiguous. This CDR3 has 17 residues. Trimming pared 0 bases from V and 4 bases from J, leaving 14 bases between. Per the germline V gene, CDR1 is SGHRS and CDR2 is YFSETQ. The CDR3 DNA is TGCGCCAGCAGCTTGGAGGGCCGCGCTGGGGGGGCCAACGTCCTGACTTTC. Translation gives CASSLEGRAGGANVLTF. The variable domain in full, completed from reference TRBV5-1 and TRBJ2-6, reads KAGVTQTPRYLIKTRGQQVTLSCSPISGHRSVSWYQQTPGQGLQFLFEYFSETQRNKGNFPGRFSGRQFSNSRSEMNVSTLELGDSALYLCASSLEGRAGGANVLTFGAGSRLTVL.

The CDR3 is CASSIGGRAADTQYF. The CDR3 DNA reads as TGTGCCAGTAGTATAGGCGGGAGGGCAGCAGATACGCAGTATTTT. The chain uses TRBV9 and TRBJ2-3; 9 bases are shared with TRBD2. This CDR3 comprises 15 residues. The germline V gene has CDR1 SGDLS and CDR2 YYNGEE. With 8 bases clipped from V and 4 bases from J, the junction kept 11 bases outside the gene matches.